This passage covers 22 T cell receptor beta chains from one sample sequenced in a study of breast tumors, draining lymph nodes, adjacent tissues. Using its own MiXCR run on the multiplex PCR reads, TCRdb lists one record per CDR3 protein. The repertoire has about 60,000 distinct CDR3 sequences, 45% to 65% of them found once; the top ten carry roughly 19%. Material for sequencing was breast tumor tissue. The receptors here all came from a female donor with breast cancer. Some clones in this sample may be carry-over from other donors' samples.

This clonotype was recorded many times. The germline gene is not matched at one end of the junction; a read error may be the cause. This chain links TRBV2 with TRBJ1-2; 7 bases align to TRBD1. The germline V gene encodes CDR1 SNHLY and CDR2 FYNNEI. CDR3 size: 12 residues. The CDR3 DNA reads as TGTGCCAGCAATAGGGACAGTTATGTCTACACCTTC. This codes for CASNRDSYVYTF. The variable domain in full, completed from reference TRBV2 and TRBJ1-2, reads EPEVTQTPSHQVTQMGQEVILRCVPISNHLYFYWYRQILGQKVEFLVSFYNNEISEKSEIFDDQFSVERPDGSNFTLKIRSTKLEDSAMYFCASNRDSYVYTFGSGTRLTVV.

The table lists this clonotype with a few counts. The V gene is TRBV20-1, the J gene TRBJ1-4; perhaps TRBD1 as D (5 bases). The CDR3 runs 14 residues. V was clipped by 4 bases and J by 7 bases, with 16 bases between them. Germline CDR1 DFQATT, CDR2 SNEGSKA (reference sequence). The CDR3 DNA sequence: TGCAGTGCTAAAAAAGGGGCTACAGGTGAAAAACTGTTTTTT. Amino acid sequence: CSAKKGATGEKLFF.

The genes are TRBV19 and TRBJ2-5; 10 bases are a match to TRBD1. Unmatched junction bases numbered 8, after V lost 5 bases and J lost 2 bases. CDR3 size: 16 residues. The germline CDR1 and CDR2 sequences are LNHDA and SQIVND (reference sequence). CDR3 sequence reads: CASSPYGTGDQETQYF. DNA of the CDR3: TGTGCCAGTAGTCCCTACGGGACAGGGGATCAAGAGACCCAGTACTTC.

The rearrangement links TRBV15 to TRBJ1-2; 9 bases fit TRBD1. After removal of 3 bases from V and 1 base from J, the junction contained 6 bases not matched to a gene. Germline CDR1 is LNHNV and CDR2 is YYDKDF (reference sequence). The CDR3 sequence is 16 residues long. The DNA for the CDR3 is TGTGCCACCAGCAGCGAGGGACAGGGCTTTAACTATGGCTACACCTTC. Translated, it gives CATSSEGQGFNYGYTF.

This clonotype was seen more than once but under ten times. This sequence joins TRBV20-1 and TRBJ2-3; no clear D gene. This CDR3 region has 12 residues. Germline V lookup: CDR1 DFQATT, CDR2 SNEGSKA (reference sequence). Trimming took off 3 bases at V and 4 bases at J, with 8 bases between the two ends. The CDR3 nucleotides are TGCAGTGCTAGTATGGGTGCAGATACGCAGTATTTT. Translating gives CSASMGADTQYF.

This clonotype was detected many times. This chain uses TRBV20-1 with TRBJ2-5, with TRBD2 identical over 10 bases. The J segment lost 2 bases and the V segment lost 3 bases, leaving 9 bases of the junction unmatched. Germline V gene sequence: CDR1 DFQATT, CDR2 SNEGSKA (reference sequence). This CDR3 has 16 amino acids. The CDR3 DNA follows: TGCAGTGCTAGGGAAGATAGCGGGGGGAGTCAAGAGACCCAGTACTTC. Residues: CSAREDSGGSQETQYF.

CDR3 protein: CASSSGGTVETQYF. CDR3 coding DNA: TGTGCCAGCAGTAGCGGGGGGACTGTAGAGACCCAGTACTTC. The chain joins TRBV9 to TRBJ2-5; 10 bases match TRBD2. Germline V gene lookup returns CDR1 SGDLS and CDR2 YYNGEE. The CDR3 extends over 14 amino acids. Trimming cost V 5 bases and J 4 bases; bases outside gene matches: 5.

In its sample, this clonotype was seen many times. CDR3 protein: CATSTGLKETQYF. The CDR3 DNA reads as TGTGCCACCAGCACGGGACTCAAAGAGACCCAGTACTTC. The chain is built from TRBV24-1 and TRBJ2-5; a possible D gene is TRBD2 (6 bases). V was clipped by 7 bases and J by 3 bases, with 11 bases between them. The CDR3 length is 13 residues. CDR1 and CDR2 from the germline V gene are KGHDR and SFDVKD.

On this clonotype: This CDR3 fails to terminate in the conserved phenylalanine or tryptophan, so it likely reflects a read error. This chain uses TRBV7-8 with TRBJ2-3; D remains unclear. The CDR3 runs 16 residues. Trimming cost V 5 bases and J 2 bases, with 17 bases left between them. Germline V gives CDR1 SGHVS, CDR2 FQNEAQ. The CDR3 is CASSLSRGIVTDTQYS. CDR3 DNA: TGTGCCAGCAGCCTATCGCGTGGAATTGTCACAGATACGCAGTATTCT.

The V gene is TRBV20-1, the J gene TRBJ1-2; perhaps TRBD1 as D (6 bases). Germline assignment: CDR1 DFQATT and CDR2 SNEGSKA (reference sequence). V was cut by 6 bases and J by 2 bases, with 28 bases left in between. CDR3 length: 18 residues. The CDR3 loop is CSASMRGGLAGGNYGYTF. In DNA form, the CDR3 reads TGCAGTGCCAGTATGAGAGGGGGACTAGCGGGGGGAAACTATGGCTACACCTTC.

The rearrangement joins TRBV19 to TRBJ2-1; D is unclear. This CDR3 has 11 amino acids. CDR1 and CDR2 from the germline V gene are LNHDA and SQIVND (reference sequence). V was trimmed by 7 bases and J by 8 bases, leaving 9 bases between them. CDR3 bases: TGTGCCAGTAAAACGAGGTATGAGCAGTTCTTC. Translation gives CASKTRYEQFF. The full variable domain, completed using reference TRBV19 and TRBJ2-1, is DGGITQSPKYLFRKEGQNVTLSCEQNLNHDAMYWYRQDPGQGLRLIYYSQIVNDFQKGDIAEGYSVSREKKESFPLTVTSAQKNPTAFYLCASKTRYEQFFGPGTRLTVL.

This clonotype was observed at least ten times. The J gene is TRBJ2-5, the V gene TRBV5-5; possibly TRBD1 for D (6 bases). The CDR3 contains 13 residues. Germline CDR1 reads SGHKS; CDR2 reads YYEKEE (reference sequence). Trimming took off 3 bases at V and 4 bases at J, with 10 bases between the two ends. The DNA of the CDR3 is TGTGCCAGCAGCTCCGGACAGCTAGAGACCCAGTACTTC. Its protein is CASSSGQLETQYF.

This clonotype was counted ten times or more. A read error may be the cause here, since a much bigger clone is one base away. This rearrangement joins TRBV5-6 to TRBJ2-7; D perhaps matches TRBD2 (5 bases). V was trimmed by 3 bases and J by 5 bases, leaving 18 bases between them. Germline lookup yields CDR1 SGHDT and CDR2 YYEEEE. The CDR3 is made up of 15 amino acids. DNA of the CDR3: TGTGCCAGCAGCTGGGAGACGGCCCTTCGGGACGAGCAGTACTTC. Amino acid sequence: CASSWETALRDEQYF.

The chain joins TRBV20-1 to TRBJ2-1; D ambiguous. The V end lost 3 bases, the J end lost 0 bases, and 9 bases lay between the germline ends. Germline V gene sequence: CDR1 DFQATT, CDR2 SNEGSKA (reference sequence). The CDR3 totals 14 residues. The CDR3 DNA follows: TGCAGTGCTAGGGCTTATAACTCCTACAATGAGCAGTTCTTC. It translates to CSARAYNSYNEQFF.

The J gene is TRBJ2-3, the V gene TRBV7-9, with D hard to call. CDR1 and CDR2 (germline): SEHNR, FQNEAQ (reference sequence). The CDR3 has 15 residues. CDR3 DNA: TGTGCAGCTTATCTCTCCCCTCGAGTCACAGATACGCAGTATTTT. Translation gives CAAYLSPRVTDTQYF.

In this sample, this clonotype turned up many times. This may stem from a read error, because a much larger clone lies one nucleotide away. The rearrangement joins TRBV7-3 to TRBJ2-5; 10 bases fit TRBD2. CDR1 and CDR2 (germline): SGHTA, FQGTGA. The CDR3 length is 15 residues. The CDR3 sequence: CASSSSGGDGETQHF. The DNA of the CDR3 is TGTGCCAGCAGCTCGAGCGGGGGGGATGGGGAGACCCAGCACTTC.

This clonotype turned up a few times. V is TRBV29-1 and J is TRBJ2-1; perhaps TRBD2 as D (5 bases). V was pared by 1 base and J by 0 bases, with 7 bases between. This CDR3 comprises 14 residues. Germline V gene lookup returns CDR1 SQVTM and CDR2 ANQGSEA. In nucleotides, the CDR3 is TGCAGCGTTGAAGCGGGGAGCTCCTACAATGAGCAGTTCTTC. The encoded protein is CSVEAGSSYNEQFF.

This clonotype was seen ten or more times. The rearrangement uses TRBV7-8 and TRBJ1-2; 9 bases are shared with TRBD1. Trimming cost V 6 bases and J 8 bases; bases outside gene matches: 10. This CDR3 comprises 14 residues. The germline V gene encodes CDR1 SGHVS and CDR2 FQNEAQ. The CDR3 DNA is TGTGCCAGCAGTTTTACCGGGACAGGGAACGGCTACACCTTC. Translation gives CASSFTGTGNGYTF.

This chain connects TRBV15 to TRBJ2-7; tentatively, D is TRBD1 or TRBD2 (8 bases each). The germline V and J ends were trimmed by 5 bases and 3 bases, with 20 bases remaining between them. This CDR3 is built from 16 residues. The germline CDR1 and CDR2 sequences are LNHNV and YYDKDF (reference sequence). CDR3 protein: CATSLGGGTGIYEQYF. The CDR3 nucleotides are TGTGCCACCAGCCTCGGGGGGGGGACAGGTATCTACGAGCAGTACTTC. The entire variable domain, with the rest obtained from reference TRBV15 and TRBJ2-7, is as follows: DAMVIQNPRYQVTQFGKPVTLSCSQTLNHNVMYWYQQKSSQAPKLLFHYYDKDFNNEADTPDNFQSRRPNTSFCFLDIRSPGLGDTAMYLCATSLGGGTGIYEQYFGPGTRLTVT.

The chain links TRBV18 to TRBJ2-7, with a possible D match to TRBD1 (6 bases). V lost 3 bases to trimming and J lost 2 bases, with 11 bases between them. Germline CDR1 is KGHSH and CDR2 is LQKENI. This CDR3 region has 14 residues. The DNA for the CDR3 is TGTGCCAGCTCACCTATGACAGGCACCTACGAGCAGTACTTC. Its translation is CASSPMTGTYEQYF.

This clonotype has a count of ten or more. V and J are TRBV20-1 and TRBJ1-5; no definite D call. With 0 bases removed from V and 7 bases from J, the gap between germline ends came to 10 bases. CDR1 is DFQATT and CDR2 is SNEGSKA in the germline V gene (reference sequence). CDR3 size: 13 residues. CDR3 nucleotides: TGCAGTGCTAGAGAGGAACCCCGACAGCCCCAGCATTTT. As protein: CSAREEPRQPQHF.

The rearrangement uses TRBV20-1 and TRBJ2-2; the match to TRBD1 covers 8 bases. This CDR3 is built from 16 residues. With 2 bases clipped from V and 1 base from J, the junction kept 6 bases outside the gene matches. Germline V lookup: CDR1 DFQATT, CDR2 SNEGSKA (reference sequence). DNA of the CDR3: TGCAGTGCTAGACGCGCCGGGACAGGGAACACCGGGGAGCTGTTTTTT. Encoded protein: CSARRAGTGNTGELFF.